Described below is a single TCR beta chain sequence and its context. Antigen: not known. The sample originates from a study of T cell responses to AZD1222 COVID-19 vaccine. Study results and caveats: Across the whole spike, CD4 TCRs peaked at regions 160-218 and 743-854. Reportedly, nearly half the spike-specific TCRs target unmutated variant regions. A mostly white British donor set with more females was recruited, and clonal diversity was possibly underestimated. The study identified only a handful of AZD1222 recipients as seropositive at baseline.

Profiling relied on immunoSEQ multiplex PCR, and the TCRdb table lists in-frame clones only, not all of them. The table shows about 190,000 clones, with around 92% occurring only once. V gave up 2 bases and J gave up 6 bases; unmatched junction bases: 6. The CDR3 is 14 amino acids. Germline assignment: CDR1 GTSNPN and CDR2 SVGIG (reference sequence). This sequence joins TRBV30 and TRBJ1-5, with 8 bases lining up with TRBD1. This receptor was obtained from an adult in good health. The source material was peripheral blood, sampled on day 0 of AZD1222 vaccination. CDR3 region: CAWSSTGASQPQHF. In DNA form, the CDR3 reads TGTGCCTGGAGTTCGACAGGGGCTAGTCAGCCCCAGCATTTT.